One and the same sample provided the 27 T cell receptor beta chains below, sequenced in a study of blood T cell repertoires in COVID-19. Some clones are missing from TCRdb's copy, which holds only in-frame ones; the method was immunoSEQ multiplex PCR. The sample records fewer than 350,000 clones, roughly 90% being singletons. The specimen was peripheral blood. The receptor set was obtained from a man aged 25 to 40 with COVID-19, enrolled during active disease.

V is TRBV4-1 and J is TRBJ2-7; 8 bases are a match to TRBD1. The CDR3 sequence is 17 residues long. The germline CDR1 and CDR2 sequences are MGHRA and YSYEKL. Losses at the gene ends were 0 bases for V and 2 bases for J; bases not matched to a gene: 9. The CDR3 nucleotides read TGCGCCAGCAGCCAAGACCTCATTTCGGGACAGGCCTACGAGCAGTACTTC. Translated: CASSQDLISGQAYEQYF.

This chain links TRBV9 with TRBJ2-1, with 7 bases aligning to TRBD2. This CDR3 spans 17 amino acids. The junction had 18 bases not matched to a gene; V was cut back by 4 bases and J by 8 bases. From germline, CDR1 is SGDLS and CDR2 YYNGEE. The CDR3 loop is CASSPFLGGDQLYEQFF. In DNA form, the CDR3 reads TGTGCCAGCAGCCCCTTTTTGGGGGGGGATCAGTTATATGAGCAGTTCTTC.

The chain couples TRBV27 to TRBJ1-5; a possible D gene is TRBD1 (5 bases). Germline loops: CDR1 MNHEY, CDR2 SMNVEV (reference sequence). CDR3 length: 16 amino acids. Trimming cost V 3 bases and J 2 bases, with 14 bases left between them. As DNA, the CDR3 is TGTGCCAGCAGTTTCGGCCCCCCGGGGGGCAATCAGCCCCAGCATTTT. Residues: CASSFGPPGGNQPQHF.

This clone appeared once. The J gene is TRBJ1-6, the V gene TRBV4-2; D perhaps matches TRBD1 (6 bases). In germline, CDR1 is LGHNA, CDR2 YNFKEQ. V lost 0 bases to trimming and J lost 3 bases, with 21 bases between them. The CDR3 spans 20 residues. The DNA for the CDR3 is TGTGCCAGCAGCCAAGATCACCTACGTCAGGGGCGAGACTATAATTCACCCCTCCACTTT. Amino acids: CASSQDHLRQGRDYNSPLHF.

The rearrangement uses TRBV3-1 (or the pseudogene TRBV3-2) and TRBJ2-3; 16 bases fit TRBD2. The CDR3 consists of 18 residues. Germline loops: CDR1 LGHDT, CDR2 YNNKEL (reference sequence). The ends lost 4 bases at V and 0 bases at J; junction bases unmatched: 4. CDR3 residues: CASSPGTSGGVSTDTQYF. The CDR3 DNA follows: TGTGCCAGCAGCCCTGGGACTAGCGGGGGGGTTAGCACAGATACGCAGTATTTT.

The chain has TRBV7-8 and TRBJ2-1; D is possibly TRBD2 (8 bases). The germline V gene has CDR1 SGHVS and CDR2 FQNEAQ. The CDR3 spans 16 residues. V lost 3 bases to trimming and J lost 5 bases, with 17 bases between them. This CDR3 reads CASSLSREGAHNEQFF. In DNA form, the CDR3 reads TGTGCCAGCAGCTTGTCTCGGGAGGGGGCCCACAATGAGCAGTTCTTC.

The chain recombines TRBV9 with TRBJ1-1; 9 bases fit TRBD1. The CDR3 totals 12 residues. In germline, CDR1 is SGDLS, CDR2 YYNGEE. The J segment lost 11 bases and the V segment lost 0 bases, leaving 2 bases of the junction unmatched. The CDR3 is CASSVEGQGAFF. The CDR3 DNA reads TGTGCCAGCAGCGTAGAGGGACAGGGTGCTTTCTTT.

CDR3 bases: TGTGCCAGCAGTTTTTCCAGCGGACAGGGAACCTCACCCCTCCACTTT. This encodes CASSFSSGQGTSPLHF. The genes are TRBV28 and TRBJ1-6; 8 nucleotides agree with TRBD1. Looked up from germline, CDR1 is MDHEN and CDR2 is SYDVKM. This CDR3 region has 16 residues. Unmatched junction bases numbered 11, after V lost 3 bases and J lost 10 bases.

The rearrangement links TRBV7-9 to TRBJ1-6, with a tentative D call TRBD1 (6 bases). Germline-derived CDR1 and CDR2 are SEHNR and FQNEAQ (reference sequence). This CDR3 has 14 amino acids. Trimming took 3 bases from V and 7 from J, leaving 10 bases between them. The CDR3 DNA follows: TGTGCCAGCAGCTTGTACAGGGACAATTCACCCCTCCACTTT. Amino acids: CASSLYRDNSPLHF.

V gene TRBV19 combines with J gene TRBJ2-5; D is possibly TRBD1 (6 bases). The length of the CDR3 is 17 residues. The germline V gene has CDR1 LNHDA and CDR2 SQIVND (reference sequence). V lost 7 bases to trimming and J lost 1 base, with 22 bases between them. The CDR3 here is CASTQRGTIGGQETQYF. Written as DNA, the CDR3 is TGTGCCAGTACTCAAAGAGGGACAATAGGGGGCCAAGAGACCCAGTACTTC.

V and J are TRBV7-2 and TRBJ2-1; TRBD2 aligns across 10 bases. The J segment lost 6 bases and the V segment lost 2 bases, leaving 10 bases of the junction unmatched. The germline gives CDR1 SGHTA, CDR2 FQGNSA. The CDR3 has 17 amino acids. The CDR3 bases are TGTGCCAGCAGCTTACCCGAGGGGGTAGCGGGAGGCAATGAGCAGTTCTTC. Encoded protein: CASSLPEGVAGGNEQFF.

The chain combines TRBV25-1 with TRBJ1-3; TRBD1 is a possible D gene (6 bases). Germline V CDR1 and CDR2: MGHDK, SYGVNS. V gave up 8 bases and J gave up 4 bases, with 15 bases separating them. The CDR3 runs 14 residues. The CDR3 protein is CASAAGAPGNTIYF. The CDR3 DNA is TGTGCCAGCGCGGCAGGGGCGCCCGGAAACACCATATATTTT.

J is TRBJ1-3 and V is TRBV18; D unclear. Trimming stripped 5 bases from V and 1 base from J, with 15 bases between. Germline CDR1 is KGHSH and CDR2 is LQKENI. The CDR3 is 16 residues long. The CDR3 reads CASSAGLMESGNTIYF. CDR3 coding DNA: TGTGCCAGCTCAGCAGGACTGATGGAGTCTGGAAACACCATATATTTT.

This rearrangement joins TRBV27 to TRBJ2-3; D ambiguous. CDR1 and CDR2 from the germline V gene are MNHEY and SMNVEV (reference sequence). The CDR3 has 12 residues. V lost 5 bases and J lost 2, with 5 bases in between. This chain's CDR3 is CASSDFTDTQYF. The CDR3 nucleotides read TGTGCCAGCAGTGACTTCACAGATACGCAGTATTTT.

The CDR3 sequence is CASSLGTGPQETQYF. DNA for the CDR3: TGTGCCAGCAGCTTAGGGACAGGACCTCAAGAGACCCAGTACTTC. The chain couples TRBV7-9 to TRBJ2-5; 7 bases align to TRBD1. The CDR3 loop spans 15 amino acids. The germline V gene encodes CDR1 SEHNR and CDR2 FQNEAQ (reference sequence). With 1 base clipped from V and 2 bases from J, the junction kept 4 bases outside the gene matches.

V usage is TRBV19 and J usage is TRBJ1-5, with 7 nucleotides matching TRBD1. The CDR3 is made up of 14 amino acids. Germline V lookup: CDR1 LNHDA, CDR2 SQIVND (reference sequence). V shed 6 bases and J 3 bases; nucleotides not matched to a gene: 5. CDR3 DNA: TGTGCCAGTAGAAGCAGGGGGACCAATCAGCCCCAGCATTTT. It translates to CASRSRGTNQPQHF. Supplemented by reference TRBV19 and TRBJ1-5, the full variable domain reads DGGITQSPKYLFRKEGQNVTLSCEQNLNHDAMYWYRQDPGQGLRLIYYSQIVNDFQKGDIAEGYSVSREKKESFPLTVTSAQKNPTAFYLCASRSRGTNQPQHFGDGTRLSIL.

V usage is TRBV7-9 and J usage is TRBJ1-1; D might be TRBD1 (5 bases). This CDR3 is built from 14 residues. V shed 5 bases and J shed 1 base, with 11 bases lying between them. Per the germline V gene, CDR1 is SEHNR and CDR2 is FQNEAQ (reference sequence). CDR3 region: CASSLDKGNTEAFF. The CDR3 coding sequence is TGTGCCAGCAGCCTGGACAAAGGGAACACTGAAGCTTTCTTT.

The chain has TRBV25-1 and TRBJ1-2; TRBD1 matches 7 bases. The CDR3 covers 15 residues. In germline, CDR1 is MGHDK, CDR2 SYGVNS. Trimming cost V 7 bases and J 1 base; bases outside gene matches: 9. The CDR3, as DNA: TGTGCCAGCATGGGCCTACAGGGGTATAACTATGGCTACACCTTC. Protein: CASMGLQGYNYGYTF.

The chain links TRBV27 to TRBJ2-1; possible D gene TRBD1, 5 bases. Germline loops: CDR1 MNHEY, CDR2 SMNVEV (reference sequence). V was pared by 7 bases and J by 5 bases, with 12 bases between. This CDR3 has 13 residues. CDR3: CASIQGNNNEQFF. The DNA for the CDR3 is TGTGCCAGCATCCAGGGAAACAACAATGAGCAGTTCTTC.

The J gene is TRBJ1-1, the V gene TRBV6-5, with TRBD1 matching 7 bases. This CDR3 is built from 13 residues. CDR1 and CDR2 (germline): MNHEY, SVGAGI. Trimming cost V 2 bases and J 12 bases; bases outside gene matches: 9. CDR3 coding DNA: TGTGCCAGCAGTTACCTCGAGGGGGCCGGAACTTTCTTT. It yields the protein CASSYLEGAGTFF.

V gene TRBV28 combines with J gene TRBJ2-7; 8 bases are shared with TRBD1. CDR3 length: 14 residues. The junction had 4 bases not matched to a gene; V was cut back by 6 bases and J by 0 bases. The germline gives CDR1 MDHEN, CDR2 SYDVKM. The CDR3 DNA reads as TGTGCCAGCAGGACCGGGACAGGCTCCTACGAGCAGTACTTC. Translation gives CASRTGTGSYEQYF.

In nucleotides, the CDR3 is TGTGCCAGCAGCTTGTGGGGGGGGTACAATGAGCAGTTCTTC. Its translation is CASSLWGGYNEQFF. J is TRBJ2-1 and V is TRBV11-1; 7 nucleotides line up with TRBD2. CDR3 length equals 14 residues. In germline, CDR1 is SGHAT, CDR2 FQDESV (reference sequence). V lost 3 bases to trimming and J lost 4 bases; unmatched junction nucleotides: 3.

The chain uses TRBV18 and TRBJ2-7, with TRBD1 matching 8 bases. Germline V gene data show CDR1 as KGHSH and CDR2 as LQKENI. This CDR3 region has 15 residues. J gave up 2 bases and V 6 bases, and 9 bases lay outside the gene matches. The chain's CDR3 is CASSLQGVMPYEQYF. For the CDR3, the DNA is TGTGCCAGCTCTCTACAGGGGGTAATGCCCTACGAGCAGTACTTC.

The chain joins TRBV19 to TRBJ1-5, with 7 bases aligning to TRBD1. Trimming at V came to 0 bases and at J to 4 bases, leaving 3 bases not matched to a gene. The CDR3 length is 15 residues. CDR1 and CDR2 from the germline V gene are LNHDA and SQIVND (reference sequence). This chain's CDR3 is CASSIDDRENQPQHF. Written as DNA, the CDR3 is TGTGCCAGTAGTATAGACGACAGGGAAAATCAGCCCCAGCATTTT.

The chain couples TRBV7-2 to TRBJ2-5; no firm D call. The germline V gene encodes CDR1 SGHTA and CDR2 FQGNSA. This CDR3 is 15 amino acids long. V lost 2 bases to trimming and J lost 1 base, with 11 bases between them. The CDR3 nucleotides are TGTGCCAGCAGCTTAAATAGCCATCTCCAAGAGACCCAGTACTTC. This translates into CASSLNSHLQETQYF. The whole variable domain, remainder taken from reference TRBV7-2 and TRBJ2-5, is GAGVSQSPSNKVTEKGKDVELRCDPISGHTALYWYRQSLGQGLEFLIYFQGNSAPDKSGLPSDRFSAERTGGSVSTLTIQRTQQEDSAVYLCASSLNSHLQETQYFGPGTRLLVL.

The chain has TRBV6-5 and TRBJ1-2; 9 positions agree with TRBD1. J was trimmed by 7 bases and V by 7 bases; bases with no gene match: 10. CDR1 MNHEY and CDR2 SVGAGI come from the germline V gene. CDR3 length equals 14 residues. CDR3 DNA sequence: TGTGCCAGCACTGGACAGGGGATGCGAGGTGGCTACACCTTC. Translation: CASTGQGMRGGYTF.

This sequence joins TRBV19 and TRBJ1-4; 7 bases align to TRBD1. The CDR3 is made up of 14 amino acids. V was pared by 7 bases and J by 1 base, with 3 bases of the junction left unmatched. Per the germline V gene, CDR1 is LNHDA and CDR2 is SQIVND (reference sequence). In nucleotides, the CDR3 is TGTGCCAGTATCGGGGACAGAACTAATGAAAAACTGTTTTTT. Translating it yields CASIGDRTNEKLFF.